This entry is about one TCR beta chain. Its recognized antigen is unknown. Base qualities were left out, and no much larger clone turns up one base away. Library preparation used PCR. The instrument was an Illumina HiSeq 2500. To normalize quantification of the TCRbeta repertoire, the TCR libraries were built with molecular barcoding that relied on unique molecular identifiers. The public reads were run again by TCRdb, first through fastp at Q25 and then through MiXCR, and only productive beta chains were kept. Identical CDR3 protein sequences are pooled into one entry, listed with their most common genes and DNA. This sample is represented by 400,000 to 500,000 distinct CDR3 sequences; roughly a tenth of them were singletons. The ten biggest clones cover roughly 5% of the sample. Clipping removes 0 bases from V and 1 base from J, with 6 as the unmatched junction base count. From a lookup of the germline V gene, CDR1 and CDR2 are SGHRS and YFSETQ. The CDR3 numbers 16 residues from cysteine through phenylalanine. The entry retains the CDR3 DNA only, 48 bases that are in frame from base 1.

The sample belongs to a study of T-cell reconstitution after alpha-beta-depleted transplantation in children (dated by TCRdb to 2016 to 2018). Study-level background: The study quantitatively tracked T-cell immune reconstitution after TCRalphabeta/CD19-depleted allogeneic hematopoietic cell transplantation in children using TCR repertoire profiling.

This sequence originates from a human donor who donated a stem cell graft to a child with acute myeloid leukemia. Recombination connected TRBV5-1 to TRBJ2-7; a stretch of 8 junction bases matches TRBD2. The input for sequencing was PBMCs from the stem cell graft donor, taken from the stem cell graft. The CDR3 has the sequence CASSLGGQRGSYEQYF. DNA sequence: TGCGCCAGCAGCTTGGGCGGCCAGCGGGGGTCCTACGAGCAGTACTTC.